This passage covers 14 T cell receptor beta chains from one sample sequenced in a study of OX40 agonist ivuxolimab in advanced cancers. This table comes from immunoSEQ multiplex PCR, and its TCRdb copy is limited to in-frame clones, with some not included. This table holds 90,000 to 150,000 clones, 80% to 90% found once. Here the sequenced sample was CD4+ or CD8+ T cells sorted from blood, taken in a trial of the OX40 agonist ivuxolimab. The receptors come from an adult with an advanced solid tumor such as melanoma, head and neck, liver or kidney cancer.

V and J are TRBV18 and TRBJ1-3; maybe TRBD1 (5 bases). The CDR3 runs to 15 residues. CDR1 and CDR2 from the germline V gene are KGHSH and LQKENI. V gave up 1 base and J gave up 4 bases, with 11 bases separating them. CDR3 nucleotide sequence: TGTGCCAGCTCACCACGGGGGATGGGAGGAAACACCATATATTTT. Translating it yields CASSPRGMGGNTIYF.

The chain recombines TRBV5-1 with TRBJ2-1; no clear D gene. This CDR3 has 16 amino acids. Germline V lookup: CDR1 SGHRS, CDR2 YFSETQ. V dropped 1 base and J dropped 0 bases, with 11 bases sitting between them. In DNA, the CDR3 is TGCGCCAGCAGCTTGCTGACCGCCAGCTCCTACAATGAGCAGTTCTTC. Amino acid sequence: CASSLLTASSYNEQFF.

The CDR3 DNA is TGTGCCAGCAGTTACCAAATCTCGGGACAGGGGTTCGAGCAGTACTTC. Translated, it gives CASSYQISGQGFEQYF. V gene TRBV6-5 combines with J gene TRBJ2-7; 10 bases agree with TRBD1. In germline, CDR1 is MNHEY, CDR2 SVGAGI. The CDR3 extends over 16 amino acids. V was clipped by 2 bases and J by 6 bases; unmatched bases: 10.

This chain connects TRBV6-5 to TRBJ1-2; D uncertain. Germline CDR1 reads MNHEY; CDR2 reads SVGAGI. This CDR3 region has 15 residues. V lost 0 bases to trimming and J lost 5 bases, with 13 bases between them. CDR3 bases: TGTGCCAGCAGTTACTCGCAGGATATGATTTATGGCTACACCTTC. Protein sequence: CASSYSQDMIYGYTF.

This sequence joins TRBV6-5 and TRBJ2-5, with 7 bases identical to TRBD1. The V segment lost 6 bases and the J segment 0 bases; nucleotides outside the gene matches: 4. The CDR3 spans 14 residues. From germline, CDR1 is MNHEY and CDR2 SVGAGI. The CDR3 here is CASRRGQNQETQYF. The CDR3 DNA follows: TGTGCCAGCAGACGGGGACAGAACCAAGAGACCCAGTACTTC.

The chain is built from TRBV6-5 and TRBJ2-1; 8 positions match TRBD2. J gave up 8 bases and V 4 bases, and 10 bases lay outside the gene matches. Germline V gene data show CDR1 as MNHEY and CDR2 as SVGAGI. The CDR3 length is 15 residues. CDR3 residues: CASSWRGVQGDEQFF. The CDR3 DNA reads as TGTGCCAGCAGTTGGCGGGGGGTCCAGGGCGATGAGCAGTTCTTC.

This chain connects TRBV2 to TRBJ2-7; a weak D match, TRBD2 (7 bases). V lost 6 bases and J 3 bases, leaving 15 bases between the germline ends. There are 14 residues in the CDR3. Germline CDR1 reads SNHLY; CDR2 reads FYNNEI. Here the CDR3 reads CASSIQGGDYEQYF. DNA for the CDR3: TGTGCCAGCAGCATACAGGGAGGGGACTACGAGCAGTACTTC.

This clone occurred a few times. This chain links TRBV10-3 with TRBJ2-1; the match to TRBD2 covers 8 bases. CDR3 length: 14 residues. Germline values: CDR1 ENHRY, CDR2 SYGVKD. Trimming cost V 6 bases and J 3 bases; bases outside gene matches: 4. The CDR3 protein is CAIRGTSLYNEQFF. In nucleotides, the CDR3 is TGTGCCATCAGAGGGACTAGTCTCTACAATGAGCAGTTCTTC.

This chain joins TRBV30 and TRBJ1-5; tentatively, D is TRBD1 (6 bases). The length of the CDR3 is 13 residues. V dropped 1 base and J dropped 4 bases, with 8 bases sitting between them. Germline-derived CDR1 and CDR2 are GTSNPN and SVGIG (reference sequence). The CDR3: CAWSEQGNQPQHF. CDR3 bases: TGTGCCTGGAGTGAACAGGGTAATCAGCCCCAGCATTTT.

The genes are TRBV7-2 and TRBJ2-5; 7 bases are a match to TRBD2. This CDR3 is built from 15 residues. The germline CDR1 and CDR2 sequences are SGHTA and FQGNSA. Unmatched junction bases numbered 4, after V lost 3 bases and J lost 0 bases. CDR3 DNA sequence: TGTGCCAGCAGCTTCGCGCGGGGGAACCAAGAGACCCAGTACTTC. Translated, it gives CASSFARGNQETQYF.

The chain combines TRBV7-2 with TRBJ1-6; D unresolved. The V end was cut by 5 bases, the J end by 3 bases, with 11 bases between. This CDR3 spans 15 amino acids. Germline loops: CDR1 SGHTA, CDR2 FQGNSA. The CDR3 DNA reads as TGTGCCAGCAGCGGGAGATCTGTCTATAATTCACCCCTCCACTTT. It is translated as CASSGRSVYNSPLHF.

The chain uses TRBV6-5 and TRBJ2-2, with TRBD1 as a possible D gene (6 bases). CDR1 MNHEY and CDR2 SVGAGI come from the germline V gene. V lost 10 bases and J 5 bases, leaving 20 bases between the germline ends. The CDR3 is made up of 15 amino acids. CDR3 sequence reads: CATSDRRAWTGELFF. In DNA, the CDR3 is TGTGCCACCTCCGACAGGCGGGCGTGGACCGGGGAGCTGTTTTTT.

This chain connects TRBV30 to TRBJ2-5; either TRBD1 or TRBD2 may supply D (5 bases each). Germline CDR1 and CDR2: GTSNPN and SVGIG (reference sequence). The CDR3 runs 14 residues. V lost 6 bases, J lost 3 bases, and 17 bases lay in between. CDR3 loop: CACNTGTGKETQYF. The CDR3 nucleotides read TGTGCCTGTAACACCGGGACGGGGAAAGAGACCCAGTACTTC.

Notes on this clone: A junction end diverges from the germline sequence, so it may reflect a read error. This sample includes further DNA sequences coding for the same CDR3. This chain uses TRBV7-2 with TRBJ2-1; D is ambiguous. CDR3 size: 14 residues. Germline CDR1 is SGHTA and CDR2 is FQGNSA. DNA of the CDR3: TGCGCCAGCAGCTTAGGTCGCGCGCCCAATGAGCAGTTCTTC. It specifies CASSLGRAPNEQFF.